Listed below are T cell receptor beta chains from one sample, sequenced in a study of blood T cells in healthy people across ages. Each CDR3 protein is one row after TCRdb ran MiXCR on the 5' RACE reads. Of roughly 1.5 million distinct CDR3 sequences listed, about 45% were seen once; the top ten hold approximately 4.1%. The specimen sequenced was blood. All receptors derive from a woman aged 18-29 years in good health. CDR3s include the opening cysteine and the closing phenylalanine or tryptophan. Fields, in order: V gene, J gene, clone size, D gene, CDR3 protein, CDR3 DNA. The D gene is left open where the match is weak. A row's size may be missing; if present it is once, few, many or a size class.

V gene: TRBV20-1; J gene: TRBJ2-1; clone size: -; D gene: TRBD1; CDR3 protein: CSARGTGGSSYNEQFF; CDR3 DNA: TGCAGTGCTAGAGGGACAGGGGGCAGCTCCTACAATGAGCAGTTCTTC
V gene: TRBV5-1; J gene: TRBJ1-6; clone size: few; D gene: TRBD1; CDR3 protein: CASSTGTGGSGNSPLHF; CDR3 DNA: TGCGCCAGCAGCACCGGGACAGGGGGTTCGGGGAATTCACCCCTCCACTTT
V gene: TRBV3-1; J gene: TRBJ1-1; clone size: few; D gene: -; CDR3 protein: CASSQAGDKAFF; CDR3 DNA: TGTGCCAGCAGCCAAGCAGGGGACAAGGCTTTCTTT
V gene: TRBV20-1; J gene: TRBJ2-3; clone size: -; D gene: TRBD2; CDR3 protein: CSARDPGLAKQPDTQYF; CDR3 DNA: TGCAGTGCTAGAGATCCGGGACTAGCGAAACAGCCAGATACGCAGTATTTT
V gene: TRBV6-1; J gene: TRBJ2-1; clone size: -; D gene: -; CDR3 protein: CASTPGPRYNEQFF; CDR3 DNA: TGTGCCAGCACTCCCGGGCCTCGTTACAATGAGCAGTTCTTC
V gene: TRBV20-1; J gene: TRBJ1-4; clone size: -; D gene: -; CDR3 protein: CSARDHGTPNEKLFF; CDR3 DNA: TGCAGTGCTAGAGATCACGGGACCCCTAATGAAAAACTGTTTTTT
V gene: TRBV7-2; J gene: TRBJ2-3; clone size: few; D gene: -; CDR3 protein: CASSNPKGGSTDTQYF; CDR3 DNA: TGTGCCAGCAGCAACCCGAAAGGGGGTAGCACAGATACGCAGTATTTT
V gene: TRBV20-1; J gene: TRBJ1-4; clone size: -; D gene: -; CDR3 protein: CSASSSPGLTNEKLFF; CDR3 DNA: TGCAGTGCTAGTAGCTCGCCAGGGTTAACTAATGAAAAACTGTTTTTT
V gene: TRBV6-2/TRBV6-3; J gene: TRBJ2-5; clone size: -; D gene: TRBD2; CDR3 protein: CASSYSVGERGQETQYF; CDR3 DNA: TGTGCCAGCAGTTACTCGGTAGGCGAGCGGGGCCAAGAGACCCAGTACTTC
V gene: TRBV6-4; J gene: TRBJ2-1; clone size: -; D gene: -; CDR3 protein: CASSDSKGKEQFF; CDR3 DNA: TGTGCCAGCAGTGACTCGAAAGGGAAGGAGCAGTTCTTC
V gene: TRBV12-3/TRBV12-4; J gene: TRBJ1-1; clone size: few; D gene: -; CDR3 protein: CASSFKGPDTEAFF; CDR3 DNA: TGTGCCAGCAGTTTCAAGGGGCCGGACACTGAAGCTTTCTTT
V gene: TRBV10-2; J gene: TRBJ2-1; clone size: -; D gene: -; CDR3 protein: CALETQFF; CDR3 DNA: TGCGCCCTGGAGACCCAGTTCTTC
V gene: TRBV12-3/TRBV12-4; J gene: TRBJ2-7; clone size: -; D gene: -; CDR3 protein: CASSPVGGSWEQYF; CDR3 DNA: TGTGCCAGCAGCCCCGTCGGAGGATCTTGGGAGCAGTACTTC
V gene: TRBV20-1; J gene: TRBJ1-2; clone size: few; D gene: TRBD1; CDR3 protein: CSARDPKGAVNYGYTF; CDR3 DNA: TGCAGTGCTAGAGATCCTAAGGGGGCGGTTAACTATGGCTACACCTTC
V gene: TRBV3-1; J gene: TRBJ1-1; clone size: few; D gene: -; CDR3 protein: CASSQLGGHTEAFF; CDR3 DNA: TGTGCCAGCAGCCAACTCGGGGGACACACTGAAGCTTTCTTT